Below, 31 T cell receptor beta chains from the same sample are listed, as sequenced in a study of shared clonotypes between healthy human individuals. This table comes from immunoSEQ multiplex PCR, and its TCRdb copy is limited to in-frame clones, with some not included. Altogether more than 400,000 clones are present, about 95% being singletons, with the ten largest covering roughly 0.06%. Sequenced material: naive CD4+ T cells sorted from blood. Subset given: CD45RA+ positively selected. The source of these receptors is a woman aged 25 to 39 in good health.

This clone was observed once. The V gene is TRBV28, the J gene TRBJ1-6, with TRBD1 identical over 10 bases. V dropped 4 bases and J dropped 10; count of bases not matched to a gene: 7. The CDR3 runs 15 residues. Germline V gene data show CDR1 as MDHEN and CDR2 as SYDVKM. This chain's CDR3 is CASSSPGQGRSPLHF. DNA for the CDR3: TGTGCCAGCAGTTCACCGGGACAGGGGAGATCACCCCTCCACTTT. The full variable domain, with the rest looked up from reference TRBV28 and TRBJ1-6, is DVKVTQSSRYLVKRTGEKVFLECVQDMDHENMFWYRQDPGLGLRLIYFSYDVKMKEKGDIPEGYSVSREKKERFSLILESASTNQTSMYLCASSSPGQGRSPLHFGNGTRLTVT.

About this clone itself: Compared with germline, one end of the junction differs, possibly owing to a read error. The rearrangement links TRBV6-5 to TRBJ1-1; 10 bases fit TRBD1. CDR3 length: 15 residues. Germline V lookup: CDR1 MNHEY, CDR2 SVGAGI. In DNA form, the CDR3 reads TGTGCCAGCAGAGGGACAGGGGAAAGGAACCCTGAAGCTTTCTTT. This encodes CASRGTGERNPEAFF.

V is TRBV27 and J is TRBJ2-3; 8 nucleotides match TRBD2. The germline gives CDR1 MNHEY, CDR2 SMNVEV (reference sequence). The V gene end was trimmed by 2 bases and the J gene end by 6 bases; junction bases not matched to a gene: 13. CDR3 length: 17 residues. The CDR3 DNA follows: TGTGCCAGCAGTTTAATTGGCCGAGCGGGAGATAGTGATACGCAGTATTTT. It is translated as CASSLIGRAGDSDTQYF.

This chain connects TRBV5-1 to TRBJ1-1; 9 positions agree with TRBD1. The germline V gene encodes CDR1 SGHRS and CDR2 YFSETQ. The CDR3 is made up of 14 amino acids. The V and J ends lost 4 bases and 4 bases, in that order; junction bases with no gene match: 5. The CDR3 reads CASSLRQGGTEAFF. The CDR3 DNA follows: TGCGCCAGCAGCCTAAGACAGGGGGGCACTGAAGCTTTCTTT.

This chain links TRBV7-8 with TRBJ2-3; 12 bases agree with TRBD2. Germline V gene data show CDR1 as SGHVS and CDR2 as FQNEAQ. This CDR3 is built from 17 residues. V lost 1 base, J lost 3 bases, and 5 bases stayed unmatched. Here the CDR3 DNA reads TGTGCCAGCAGCTTAGACAGACTAGCGGGAGTTACAGATACGCAGTATTTT. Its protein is CASSLDRLAGVTDTQYF. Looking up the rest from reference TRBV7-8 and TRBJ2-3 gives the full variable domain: GAGVSQSPRYKVAKRGQDVALRCDPISGHVSLFWYQQALGQGPEFLTYFQNEAQLDKSGLPSDRFFAERPEGSVSTLKIQRTQQEDSAVYLCASSLDRLAGVTDTQYFGPGTRLTVL.

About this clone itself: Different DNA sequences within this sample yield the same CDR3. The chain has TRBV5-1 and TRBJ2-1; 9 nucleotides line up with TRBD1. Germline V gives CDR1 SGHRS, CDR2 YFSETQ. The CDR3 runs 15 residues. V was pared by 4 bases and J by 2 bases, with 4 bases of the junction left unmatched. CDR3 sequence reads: CASSPGQGAYNEQFF. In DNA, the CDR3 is TGCGCCAGCAGCCCGGGACAGGGCGCCTACAATGAGCAGTTCTTC. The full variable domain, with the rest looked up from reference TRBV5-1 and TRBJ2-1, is KAGVTQTPRYLIKTRGQQVTLSCSPISGHRSVSWYQQTPGQGLQFLFEYFSETQRNKGNFPGRFSGRQFSNSRSEMNVSTLELGDSALYLCASSPGQGAYNEQFFGPGTRLTVL.

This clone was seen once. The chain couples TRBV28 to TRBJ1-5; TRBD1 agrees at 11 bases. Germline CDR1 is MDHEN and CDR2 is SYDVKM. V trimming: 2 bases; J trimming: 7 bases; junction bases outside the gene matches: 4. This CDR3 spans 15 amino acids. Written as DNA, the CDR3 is TGTGCCAGCAGTTTAGGTGGGACAGGGGGGCAGCCCCAGCATTTT. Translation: CASSLGGTGGQPQHF.

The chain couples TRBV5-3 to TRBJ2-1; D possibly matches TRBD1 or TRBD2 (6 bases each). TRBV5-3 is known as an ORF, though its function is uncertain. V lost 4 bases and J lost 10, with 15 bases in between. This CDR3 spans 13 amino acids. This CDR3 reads CARSPRGHGEQFF. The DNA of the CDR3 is TGTGCCAGAAGCCCTCGGGGGCATGGGGAGCAGTTCTTC.

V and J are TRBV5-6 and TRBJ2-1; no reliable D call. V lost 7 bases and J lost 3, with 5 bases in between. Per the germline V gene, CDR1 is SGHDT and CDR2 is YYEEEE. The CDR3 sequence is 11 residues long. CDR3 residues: CASSVYNEQFF. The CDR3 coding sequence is TGTGCCAGCTCGGTCTACAATGAGCAGTTCTTC.

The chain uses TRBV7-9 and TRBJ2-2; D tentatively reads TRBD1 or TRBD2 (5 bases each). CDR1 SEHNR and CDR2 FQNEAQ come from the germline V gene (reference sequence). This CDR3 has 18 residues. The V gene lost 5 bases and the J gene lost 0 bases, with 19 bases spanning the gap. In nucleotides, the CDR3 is TGTGCCAGCAGCCCTTCGGTTGGGGGAGCCTCGAACACCGGGGAGCTGTTTTTT. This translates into CASSPSVGGASNTGELFF.

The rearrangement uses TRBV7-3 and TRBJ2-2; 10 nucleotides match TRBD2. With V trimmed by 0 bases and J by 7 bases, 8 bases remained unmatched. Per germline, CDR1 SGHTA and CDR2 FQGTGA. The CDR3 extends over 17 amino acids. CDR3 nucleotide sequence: TGTGCCAGCAGCTTAACAGCGGGAGGGCTGTATTTCGGGGAGCTGTTTTTT. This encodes CASSLTAGGLYFGELFF.

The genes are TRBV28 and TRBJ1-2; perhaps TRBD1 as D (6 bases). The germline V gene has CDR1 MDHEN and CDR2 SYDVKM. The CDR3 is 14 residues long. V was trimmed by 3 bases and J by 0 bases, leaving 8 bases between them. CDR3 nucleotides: TGTGCCAGCAGTTTTCAGGGGACTAACTATGGCTACACCTTC. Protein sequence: CASSFQGTNYGYTF.

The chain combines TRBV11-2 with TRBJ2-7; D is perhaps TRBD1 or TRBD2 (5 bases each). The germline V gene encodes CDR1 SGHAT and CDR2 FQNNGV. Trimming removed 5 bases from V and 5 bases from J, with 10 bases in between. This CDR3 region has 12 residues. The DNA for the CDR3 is TGTGCCAGCAGCGCCGGGGCCGACGAGCAGTACTTC. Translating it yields CASSAGADEQYF.

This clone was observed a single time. The chain's CDR3 is CASSSEDRTGSYEQYF. The DNA of the CDR3 is TGTGCCAGCAGCTCAGAGGACAGGACCGGCTCCTACGAGCAGTACTTC. This chain uses TRBV11-1 with TRBJ2-7; 7 nucleotides match TRBD1. Germline V gene sequence: CDR1 SGHAT, CDR2 FQDESV (reference sequence). This CDR3 region has 16 residues. J was trimmed by 0 bases and V by 4 bases; bases with no gene match: 9.

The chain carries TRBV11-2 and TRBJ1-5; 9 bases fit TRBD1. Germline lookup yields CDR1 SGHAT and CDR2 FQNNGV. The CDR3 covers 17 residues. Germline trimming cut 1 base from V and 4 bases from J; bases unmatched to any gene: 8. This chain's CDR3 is CASSLVAGTGTNQPQHF. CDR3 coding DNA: TGTGCCAGCAGCTTAGTGGCCGGGACAGGGACAAATCAGCCCCAGCATTTT.

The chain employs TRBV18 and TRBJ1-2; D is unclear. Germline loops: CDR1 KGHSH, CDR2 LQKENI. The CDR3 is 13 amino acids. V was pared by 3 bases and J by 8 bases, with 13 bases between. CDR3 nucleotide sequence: TGTGCCAGCTCACCGACCCGGGGTTCGGGCTACACCTTC. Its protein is CASSPTRGSGYTF.

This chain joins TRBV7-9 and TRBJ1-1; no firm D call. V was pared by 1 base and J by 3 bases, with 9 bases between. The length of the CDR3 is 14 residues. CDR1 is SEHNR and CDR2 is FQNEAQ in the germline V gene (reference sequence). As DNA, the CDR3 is TGTGCCAGCAGCTTAGGAGGGTTCGACACTGAAGCTTTCTTT. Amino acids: CASSLGGFDTEAFF.

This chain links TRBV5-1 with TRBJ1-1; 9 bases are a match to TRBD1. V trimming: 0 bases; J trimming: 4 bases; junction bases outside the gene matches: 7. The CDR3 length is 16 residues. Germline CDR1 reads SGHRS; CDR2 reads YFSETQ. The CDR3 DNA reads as TGCGCCAGCAGCTTGGGGAGGGACAGGGTGGTCACTGAAGCTTTCTTT. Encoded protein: CASSLGRDRVVTEAFF.

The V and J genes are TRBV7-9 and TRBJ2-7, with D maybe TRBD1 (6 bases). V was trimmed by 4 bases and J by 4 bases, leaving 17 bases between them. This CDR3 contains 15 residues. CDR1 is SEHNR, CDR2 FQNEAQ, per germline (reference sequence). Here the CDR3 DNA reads TGTGCCAGCAGCTCACCAGGGGATGGGATATACGAGCAGTACTTC. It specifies CASSSPGDGIYEQYF.

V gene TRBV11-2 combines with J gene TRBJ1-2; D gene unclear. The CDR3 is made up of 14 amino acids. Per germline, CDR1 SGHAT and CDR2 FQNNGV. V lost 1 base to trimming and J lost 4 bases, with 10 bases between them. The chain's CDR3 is CASSLVQPRYGYTF. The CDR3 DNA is TGTGCCAGCAGCTTAGTTCAACCGCGCTATGGCTACACCTTC.

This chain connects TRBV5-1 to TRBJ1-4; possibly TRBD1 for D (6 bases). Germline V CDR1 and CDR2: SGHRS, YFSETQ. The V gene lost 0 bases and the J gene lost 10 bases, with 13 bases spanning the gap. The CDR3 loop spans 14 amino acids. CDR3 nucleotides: TGCGCCAGCAGCTTGGTTGGAGGGGGAGGAAAACTGTTTTTT. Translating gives CASSLVGGGGKLFF.

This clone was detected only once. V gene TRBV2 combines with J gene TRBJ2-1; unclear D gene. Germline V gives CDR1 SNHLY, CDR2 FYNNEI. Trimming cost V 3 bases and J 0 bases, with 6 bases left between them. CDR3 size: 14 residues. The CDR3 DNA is TGTGCCAGCAGTGACGGACCCTCCTACAATGAGCAGTTCTTC. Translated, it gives CASSDGPSYNEQFF.

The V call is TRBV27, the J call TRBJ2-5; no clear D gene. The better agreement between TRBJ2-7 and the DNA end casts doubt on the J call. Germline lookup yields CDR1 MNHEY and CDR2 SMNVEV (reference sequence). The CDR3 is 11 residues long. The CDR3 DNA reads TGTGCCAGCAGTTTAGGGGACGAGCAGTACTTC. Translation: CASSLGDEQYF.

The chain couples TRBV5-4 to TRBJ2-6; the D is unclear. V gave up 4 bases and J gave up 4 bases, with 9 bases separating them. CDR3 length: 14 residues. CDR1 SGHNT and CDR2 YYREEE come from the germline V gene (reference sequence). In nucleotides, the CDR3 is TGTGCCAGCAGCATAACCCTCGGGGCCAACGTCCTGACTTTC. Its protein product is CASSITLGANVLTF.

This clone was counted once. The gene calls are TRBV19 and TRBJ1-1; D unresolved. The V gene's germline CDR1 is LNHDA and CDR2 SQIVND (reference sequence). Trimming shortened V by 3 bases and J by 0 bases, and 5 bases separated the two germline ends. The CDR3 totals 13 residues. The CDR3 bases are TGTGCCAGTAGTATTCGGATGAACACTGAAGCTTTCTTT. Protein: CASSIRMNTEAFF.

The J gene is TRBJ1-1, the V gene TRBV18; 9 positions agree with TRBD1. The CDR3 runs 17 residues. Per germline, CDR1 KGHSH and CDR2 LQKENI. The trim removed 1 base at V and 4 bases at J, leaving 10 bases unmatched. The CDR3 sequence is CASSPLDRGGRATEAFF. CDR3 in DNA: TGTGCCAGCTCACCACTGGACAGGGGAGGCCGGGCCACTGAAGCTTTCTTT.

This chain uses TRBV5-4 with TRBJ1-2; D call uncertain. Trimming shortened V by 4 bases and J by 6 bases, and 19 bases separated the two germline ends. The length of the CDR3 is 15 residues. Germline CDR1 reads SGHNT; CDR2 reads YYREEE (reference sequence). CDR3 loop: CASSPTNLQVHGYTF. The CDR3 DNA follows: TGTGCCAGCAGCCCCACAAACCTCCAAGTCCATGGCTACACCTTC.

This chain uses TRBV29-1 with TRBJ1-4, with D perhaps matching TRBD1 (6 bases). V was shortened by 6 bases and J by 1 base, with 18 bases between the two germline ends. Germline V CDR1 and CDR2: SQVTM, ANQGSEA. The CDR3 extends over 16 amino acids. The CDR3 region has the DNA TGCAGCGTGAGGGGGGAACAGGGTGGAACTAATGAAAAACTGTTTTTT. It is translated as CSVRGEQGGTNEKLFF.

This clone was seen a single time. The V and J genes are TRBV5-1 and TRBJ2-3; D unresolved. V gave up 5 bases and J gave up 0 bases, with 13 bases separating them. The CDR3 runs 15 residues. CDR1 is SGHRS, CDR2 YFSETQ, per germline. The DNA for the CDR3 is TGCGCCAGCAGTTCGGCTTTCGGTAGCACAGATACGCAGTATTTT. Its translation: CASSSAFGSTDTQYF.

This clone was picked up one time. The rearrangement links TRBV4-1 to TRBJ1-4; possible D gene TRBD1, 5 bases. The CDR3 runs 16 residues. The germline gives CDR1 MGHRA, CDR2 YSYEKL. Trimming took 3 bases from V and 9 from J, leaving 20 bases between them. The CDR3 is CASSHEPGLQLQKLFF. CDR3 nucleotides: TGCGCCAGCAGCCATGAACCGGGACTCCAGCTTCAAAAACTGTTTTTT.

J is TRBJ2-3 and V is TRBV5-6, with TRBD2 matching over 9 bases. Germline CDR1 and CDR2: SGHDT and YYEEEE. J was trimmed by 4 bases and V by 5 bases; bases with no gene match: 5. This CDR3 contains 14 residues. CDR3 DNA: TGTGCCAGCAGTGGAGCGGGAGGTCCAGATACGCAGTATTTT. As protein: CASSGAGGPDTQYF.